This T cell receptor (beta chain) was sequenced during a study of OX40 agonist ivuxolimab in advanced cancers. General notes on the study: Ivuxolimab was an agonistic, fully human IgG2 monoclonal antibody directed against OX40 (CD134), a costimulatory receptor. Intravenous ivuxolimab was administered to patients every 2 weeks at six dose levels: 0.01, 0.1, 0.3, 1.5, 3 and 10 mg/kg. Three dose-escalation patients achieved partial responses, one with hepatocellular carcinoma and two with cutaneous melanoma. Among the 52 dose-escalation patients, around 19 had hepatocellular carcinoma, about 15 melanoma, 9 renal cell carcinoma and 9 head and neck cancer. The purpose of peripheral TCRbeta sequencing was to test whether ivuxolimab changed TCR sequence diversity and led to clonal T-cell expansion. In the dose-escalation cohort, 82.7% of patients were male, and the mean age was approximately 64 years, with a range of about 20 to 79. The paper reports the monotherapy dose-escalation portion (N ≈ 50 patients) of the phase I ivuxolimab trial. Prior anti-PD-1, anti-PD-L1 or anti-CTLA-4 therapy was permitted, and approximately 39% of dose-escalation patients had received checkpoint inhibitors.

The trial excluded patients who had a history of autoimmune disease or were on systemic immunosuppression. Peripheral blood for TCR sequencing was drawn from every dose cohort at baseline, at cycle 4 day 1 and at cycle 7 day 1. Samples were obtained from an open-label, multicenter, first-in-human phase I dose-escalation trial of ivuxolimab. Adults with locally advanced or metastatic melanoma, renal cell carcinoma, hepatocellular carcinoma or head and neck squamous cell carcinoma were enrolled in the trial. Before TCR sequencing, CD4+ and CD8+ T cells were separately sorted from peripheral blood. Relative to germline, V is missing 7 bases and J is missing 4 bases, with 6 bases of the junction outside any gene match. CDR3 length: 15 amino acids, cysteine to phenylalanine. This entry keeps only the CDR3 DNA: 45 bases, framed from base 1. Per the germline V gene, MNHEY is the CDR1 and SVGAGI is the CDR2.

As regards this clone: What antigen it recognizes has not been identified. Base qualities were left out, and no much larger clone turns up one base away.

For sequencing of the TCRbeta CDR3 region, genomic DNA was extracted from the sorted cells. TCRbeta CDR3 regions were sequenced using the immunoSEQ Assay. This is the immuneACCESS table as TCRdb keeps it, with only in-frame sequences that have V and J called. A part of the clones is gone; compared with another copy, unresolved V genes explain less than half, and the rest is unexplained. This sample is represented by around 67,000 clones; 80% of them were singletons. The top ten hold approximately 1.2% of the sample. The paper's findings and limits, for the study overall: In the 0.1-3.0 mg/kg groups, partial responders were among the patients with the lowest normalized peripheral clonal expansion, particularly in CD8+ T cells. After ivuxolimab, more expanded clones were found on average in CD8+ T cells than in CD4+ T cells. At doses from 0.1 to 3.0 mg/kg, clonal expansion was seen in both CD4+ and CD8+ blood T cells between baseline and week 6. Low levels of normalized T-cell clonal expansion were also seen in some patients who did not respond. The antigen specificity of the peripheral T cells that underwent clonal expansion was not determined.

The source was CD4+ or CD8+ T cells sorted from blood, collected in a trial of the OX40 agonist ivuxolimab. The sequence is built from TRBV6-5 and TRBJ2-1; the junction holds 11 bases that match TRBD2. This sequence was found in an adult with an advanced solid tumor such as melanoma, head and neck, liver or kidney cancer. The CDR3 region: CASTPGTSGYNEQFF. DNA sequence: TGTGCCAGCACCCCCGGGACTAGCGGTTACAATGAGCAGTTCTTC.